This TCR beta chain was captured in a study of cytomegalovirus exposure and HLA in healthy donors. The PCR employed 60 Vbeta primers together with 13 Jbeta primers. The repertoire was sequenced with immunoSEQ multiplex PCR; TCRdb's copy has only in-frame clones and lacks some. The sample yields roughly 130,000 clones, around 80% seen once. Germline assignment: CDR1 SGHRS and CDR2 YFSETQ. The CDR3 extends over 14 amino acids. With V trimmed by 2 bases and J by 1 base, 1 base remained unmatched. As concerns this clone: Its specificity is unknown.

General observations from the study: Because they were indistinguishable, some V segments, including TRBV6-2 and TRBV6-3, were excluded. The dataset shows that most TCR sequences were rare, while some public TCRs occurred in many donors. Highly shared variants forming one cluster were likely a sequencing artifact.

The sequencing input was PBMCs. The source is a man aged 25-40 years in good health and CMV-seronegative. The chain carries TRBV5-1 and TRBJ2-5, with 8 bases identical to TRBD1. CDR3 nucleotides: TGCGCCAGCAGCTTTCAGGGGGCCCAAGAGACCCAGTACTTC. It codes for CASSFQGAQETQYF.